This passage covers 30 T cell receptor beta chains from one sample sequenced in a study of Graves' ophthalmopathy and Graves' hyperthyroidism. RNA transcripts were the template, and TCR beta CDR3 regions were amplified from them. Amplification began with first-round RT-PCR using HTBI primers, then second-round multiplex PCR was performed. TCRdb re-derived calls from the multiplex PCR reads in MiXCR, one entry per CDR3 protein. Among a few hundred thousand distinct CDR3 sequences listed, 15% were seen once. Sequencing was carried out using peripheral blood. Receptor source: a woman aged 18-29 years with stable Graves' hyperthyroidism.

There are many counts of this clonotype. This chain connects TRBV2 to TRBJ1-5; 8 nucleotides align to TRBD1. CDR1 SNHLY and CDR2 FYNNEI come from the germline V gene. The ends lost 6 bases at V and 6 bases at J; junction bases unmatched: 7. This CDR3 is 14 amino acids long. The chain's CDR3 is CASRPTGVVQPQHF. In DNA form, the CDR3 reads TGTGCCAGCAGGCCGACAGGGGTTGTTCAGCCCCAGCATTTT.

J is TRBJ1-1 and V is TRBV15, with D uncertain. The CDR3 spans 14 residues. CDR1 is LNHNV and CDR2 is YYDKDF in the germline V gene (reference sequence). The ends were cut back, 1 base at V and 4 bases at J, with 10 bases in the middle. In nucleotides, the CDR3 is TGTGCCACCAGCAGAGTGAGGTCCACCACTGAAGCTTTCTTT. This sequence encodes CATSRVRSTTEAFF. Together with reference TRBV15 and TRBJ1-1, the CDR3 gives the full variable domain: DAMVIQNPRYQVTQFGKPVTLSCSQTLNHNVMYWYQQKSSQAPKLLFHYYDKDFNNEADTPDNFQSRRPNTSFCFLDIRSPGLGDTAMYLCATSRVRSTTEAFFGQGTRLTVV.

The chain uses TRBV27 and TRBJ2-7, with 12 bases aligning to TRBD1. This CDR3 spans 16 amino acids. V was pared by 4 bases and J by 6 bases, with 10 bases of the junction left unmatched. The V gene's germline CDR1 is MNHEY and CDR2 SMNVEV (reference sequence). The CDR3 sequence: CASSSTLGTGGAEQYF. CDR3 sequence (DNA): TGTGCCAGCAGTTCGACCCTCGGGACAGGGGGCGCCGAGCAGTACTTC.

This clonotype was seen only a few times. The gene calls are TRBV5-4 and TRBJ2-7, with D hard to call. V was pared by 4 bases and J by 5 bases, with 16 bases between. Germline V lookup: CDR1 SGHNT, CDR2 YYREEE (reference sequence). CDR3 length equals 14 residues. The CDR3 sequence is CASSPLVPDHEQYF. CDR3 nucleotides: TGTGCCAGCAGCCCCCTAGTTCCGGACCACGAGCAGTACTTC.

The chain uses TRBV5-5 and TRBJ1-1; 7 bases agree with TRBD1. Germline CDR1 SGHKS, CDR2 YYEKEE (reference sequence). The CDR3 has 14 residues. The trim removed 2 bases at V and 4 bases at J, leaving 5 bases unmatched. CDR3 sequence: CASSFSGGGTEAFF. The DNA for the CDR3 is TGTGCCAGCAGCTTTTCAGGGGGAGGCACTGAAGCTTTCTTT.

This clonotype was observed at least ten times. The chain combines TRBV6-1 with TRBJ2-7, with a possible D match to TRBD1 (5 bases). The CDR3 contains 10 residues. Germline loops: CDR1 MNHNS, CDR2 SASEGT. V lost 8 bases and J 6 bases, leaving 8 bases between the germline ends. DNA of the CDR3: TGTGCCAGCGCAGGGCCCGAGCAGTACTTC. Its protein product is CASAGPEQYF.

This clonotype was detected many times. V gene TRBV12-3 or TRBV12-4 combines with J gene TRBJ1-2; D is unclear. The germline V and J ends were trimmed by 3 bases and 0 bases, with 11 bases remaining between them. The CDR3 sequence is 15 residues long. CDR3 residues: CASSFILLPNYGYTF. In nucleotides, the CDR3 is TGTGCCAGCAGTTTTATACTATTGCCTAACTATGGCTACACCTTC.

With regard to this clonotype: This CDR3 fails to terminate in the conserved phenylalanine or tryptophan, so it likely reflects a read error. This chain uses TRBV10-1 with TRBJ2-7; D gene unclear. The ends were cut back, 3 bases at V and 2 bases at J, with 11 bases in the middle. The CDR3 has 14 amino acids. Germline V gene lookup returns CDR1 WNHNN and CDR2 SYGVQD (reference sequence). The CDR3 DNA reads TGCGCCAGCAGTGAAGGGCAGGACCCCTACGAGCAGTACTTG. Its translation is CASSEGQDPYEQYL.

This clonotype occurred many times. The chain is built from TRBV6-2 or TRBV6-3 and TRBJ2-7, with D unresolved. From germline, CDR1 is MNHEY and CDR2 SVGEGT. V dropped 4 bases and J dropped 1 base, with 14 bases sitting between them. CDR3 size: 15 residues. DNA of the CDR3: TGTGCCAGCAGTTCCGGTGGTAGCAAATCCTACGAGCAGTACTTC. Protein product: CASSSGGSKSYEQYF.

This clonotype was seen at least ten times. The chain combines TRBV6-5 with TRBJ1-5, with 9 bases identical to TRBD1. The V gene end was trimmed by 11 bases and the J gene end by 5 bases; junction bases not matched to a gene: 19. The CDR3 sequence is 17 residues long. Germline CDR1 MNHEY, CDR2 SVGAGI. The CDR3, as DNA: TGTGCCGGGGTGGAGACACTGGACAGGGGCCACGATCAGCCCCAGCATTTT. This translates into CAGVETLDRGHDQPQHF.

A few counts support this clonotype. This may stem from a read error, because a much larger clone lies one nucleotide away. The conserved closing phenylalanine or tryptophan is absent in this CDR3, likely reflecting a read error. The V and J genes are TRBV6-5 and TRBJ1-5; the D is unclear. V was clipped by 4 bases and J by 1 base, with 11 bases between them. This CDR3 has 15 amino acids. From germline, CDR1 is MNHEY and CDR2 SVGAGI. This CDR3 is CASSSRGISNQPQHL. The CDR3 bases are TGTGCCAGCAGTTCCCGGGGTATAAGCAATCAGCCCCAGCATCTT.

This clonotype was detected ten times or more. This chain connects TRBV5-5 to TRBJ1-2; no definite D call. This CDR3 comprises 11 residues. The germline V and J ends were trimmed by 0 bases and 11 bases, with 8 bases remaining between them. Germline V gene sequence: CDR1 SGHKS, CDR2 YYEKEE (reference sequence). Here the CDR3 reads CASSLGRPYTF. CDR3 DNA sequence: TGTGCCAGCAGCTTGGGTCGGCCTTACACCTTC.

This clonotype has a single count. Here the CDR3 DNA reads TGTGCCAGCACTCCATTTACTACACAGACAGGGAGGCGCAATTCACCCCTCCACTTT. Translated, it gives CASTPFTTQTGRRNSPLHF. V usage is TRBV2 and J usage is TRBJ1-6; 7 bases align to TRBD1. Losses at the gene ends were 7 bases for V and 7 bases for J; bases not matched to a gene: 22. This CDR3 is 19 amino acids long. CDR1 is SNHLY and CDR2 is FYNNEI in the germline V gene.

Ten or more counts support this clonotype. The genes are TRBV12-3 or TRBV12-4 and TRBJ2-5; 8 bases map to TRBD2. J was trimmed by 0 bases and V by 5 bases; bases with no gene match: 8. The CDR3 consists of 16 residues. The CDR3 here is CASSISGLGYQETQYF. DNA for the CDR3: TGTGCCAGCAGTATCTCGGGACTAGGGTACCAAGAGACCCAGTACTTC.

This clonotype was seen ten or more times. The chain has TRBV7-2 and TRBJ1-1, with D unclear. Trimming removed 7 bases from V and 0 bases from J, with 9 bases in between. CDR1 SGHTA and CDR2 FQGNSA come from the germline V gene. The CDR3 has 13 residues. Here the CDR3 reads CASNFSMNTEAFF. The CDR3 coding sequence is TGTGCCAGCAACTTTAGCATGAACACTGAAGCTTTCTTT.

The sample holds many counts of this clonotype. The V gene is TRBV24-1, the J gene TRBJ2-5, with D uncertain. CDR3 length: 12 amino acids. Trimming pared 1 base from V and 3 bases from J, leaving 2 bases between. Per germline, CDR1 KGHDR and CDR2 SFDVKD. CDR3 sequence: CATSDLEETQYF. DNA of the CDR3: TGTGCCACCAGTGATTTAGAAGAGACCCAGTACTTC.

This clonotype was recorded at least ten times. The rearrangement uses TRBV12-3 or TRBV12-4 and TRBJ2-7, with D possibly matching TRBD1 (5 bases). V shed 5 bases and J shed 2 bases, with 13 bases lying between them. CDR3 length: 14 amino acids. The DNA of the CDR3 is TGTGCCAGCAGTGCTTTTGGGGCTGCCTACGAGCAGTACTTC. Protein sequence: CASSAFGAAYEQYF.

The table lists this clonotype with a few counts. The chain uses TRBV19 and TRBJ1-4; 8 bases are a match to TRBD1. The J segment lost 11 bases and the V segment lost 7 bases, leaving 12 bases of the junction unmatched. The germline V gene has CDR1 LNHDA and CDR2 SQIVND (reference sequence). This CDR3 has 14 amino acids. CDR3 DNA sequence: TGTGCCAGTACCCCGACGCAGGGGGCGGGGAAACTGTTTTTT. Encoded protein: CASTPTQGAGKLFF.

This clonotype came up many times. The chain joins TRBV2 to TRBJ1-2; 9 positions match TRBD1. CDR3 length: 14 amino acids. With V trimmed by 6 bases and J by 2 bases, 4 bases remained unmatched. Germline loops: CDR1 SNHLY, CDR2 FYNNEI. In nucleotides, the CDR3 is TGTGCCAGCAGGAACAGGGGGCAGAACTATGGCTACACCTTC. This codes for CASRNRGQNYGYTF.

This clonotype was picked up a small number of times. The DNA for the CDR3 is TGTGCCAGCAGTTTTGTGGGCAAGAGCAATCAGCCCCAGCATTTT. This gives the protein CASSFVGKSNQPQHF. The chain carries TRBV12-3 or TRBV12-4 and TRBJ1-5; D is uncertain. The CDR3 is 15 amino acids. Trimming cost V 3 bases and J 1 base, with 10 bases left between them.

This clonotype was seen ten or more times. This chain links TRBV28 with TRBJ2-5; D is unresolved. Trimming took 6 bases from V and 2 from J, leaving 16 bases between them. CDR1 and CDR2 from the germline V gene are MDHEN and SYDVKM. This CDR3 comprises 15 residues. CDR3 DNA: TGTGCCAGCAGGCCCAACCAACATGCTCAAGAGACCCAGTACTTC. Its translation is CASRPNQHAQETQYF.

The chain recombines TRBV29-1 with TRBJ1-2; 8 bases are a match to TRBD1. Per germline, CDR1 SQVTM and CDR2 ANQGSEA. The CDR3 is 17 amino acids. V shed 4 bases and J 6 bases; nucleotides not matched to a gene: 19. Here the CDR3 DNA reads TGCAGCGTTGGAGGGCGCGGGACAGGCCTAAAAATGGATGGCTACACCTTC. It encodes CSVGGRGTGLKMDGYTF. Looking up the rest from reference TRBV29-1 and TRBJ1-2 gives the full variable domain: SAVISQKPSRDICQRGTSLTIQCQVDSQVTMMFWYRQQPGQSLTLIATANQGSEATYESGFVIDKFPISRPNLTFSTLTVSNMSPEDSSIYLCSVGGRGTGLKMDGYTFGSGTRLTVV.

There are many counts of this clonotype. The chain combines TRBV11-2 with TRBJ1-2; weak D call: TRBD1 (5 bases). This CDR3 has 14 amino acids. CDR1 is SGHAT and CDR2 is FQNNGV in the germline V gene. V dropped 3 bases and J dropped 2 bases, with 10 bases sitting between them. The CDR3 DNA follows: TGTGCCAGCAGCTTCCCAGGGTGGAACTATGGCTACACCTTC. This gives the protein CASSFPGWNYGYTF.

This clonotype was detected ten times or more. V and J are TRBV11-2 and TRBJ1-1; no firm D call. The CDR3 sequence is 13 residues long. Germline V gene sequence: CDR1 SGHAT, CDR2 FQNNGV. V gave up 1 base and J gave up 13 bases, with 16 bases separating them. The CDR3, as DNA: TGTGCCAGCAGCTTAGCGCCGGGCCTCCGAAGTTTCTTT. It is translated as CASSLAPGLRSFF.

The table lists this clonotype with many counts. The gene calls are TRBV7-8 and TRBJ2-5; 8 bases are a match to TRBD2. Germline trimming cut 6 bases from V and 5 bases from J; bases unmatched to any gene: 11. CDR1 SGHVS and CDR2 FQNEAQ come from the germline V gene. The CDR3 length is 15 residues. CDR3 DNA sequence: TGTGCCAGCAGTTTCCGGGGGGGCCTTTTGGAGACCCAGTACTTC. The encoded protein is CASSFRGGLLETQYF.

The table lists this clonotype with many counts. The rearrangement joins TRBV6-2 or TRBV6-3 to TRBJ1-1; perhaps TRBD1 as D (5 bases). The CDR3 sequence is 13 residues long. Germline lookup yields CDR1 MNHEY and CDR2 SVGEGT. The V end lost 10 bases, the J end lost 0 bases, and 12 bases lay between the germline ends. The CDR3 bases are TGTGCCACCCTGCAGGGACTGAACACTGAAGCTTTCTTT. Translation: CATLQGLNTEAFF.

This clonotype was recorded at least ten times. The chain recombines TRBV7-2 with TRBJ2-7; 9 nucleotides align to TRBD2. This CDR3 contains 19 residues. From germline, CDR1 is SGHTA and CDR2 FQGNSA. The trim removed 0 bases at V and 5 bases at J, leaving 17 bases unmatched. The CDR3 sequence is CASSLAPQRTVAGAHEQYF. CDR3 bases: TGTGCCAGCAGCTTAGCGCCCCAAAGGACGGTAGCGGGAGCCCACGAGCAGTACTTC.

This clonotype has a count of ten or more. This chain links TRBV19 with TRBJ1-1, with D maybe TRBD1 (5 bases). The germline CDR1 and CDR2 sequences are LNHDA and SQIVND (reference sequence). This CDR3 contains 13 residues. Between the trimmed V and J ends, which lost 9 bases and 5 bases, there was a span of 16 bases. This CDR3 is CASSPGWGTEAFF. CDR3 DNA: TGTGCCAGCTCCCCAGGGTGGGGGACTGAAGCTTTCTTT.

This clonotype came up many times. V and J are TRBV6-5 and TRBJ1-5; D call uncertain. Germline V gene sequence: CDR1 MNHEY, CDR2 SVGAGI. V shed 0 bases and J shed 4 bases, with 10 bases lying between them. The CDR3 is made up of 15 amino acids. CDR3 nucleotide sequence: TGTGCCAGCAGTTACTCAACAGCCGCAAATCAGCCCCAGCATTTT. Its translation is CASSYSTAANQPQHF.

This clonotype was detected once. The V and J genes are TRBV7-3 and TRBJ2-5; TRBD2 agrees at 8 bases. This CDR3 has 15 amino acids. The germline CDR1 and CDR2 sequences are SGHTA and FQGTGA. Trimming at V came to 5 bases and at J to 1 base, leaving 6 bases not matched to a gene. The CDR3 reads CASSRGAGGQETQYF. CDR3 coding DNA: TGTGCCAGCAGCCGTGGGGCGGGGGGCCAAGAGACCCAGTACTTC.